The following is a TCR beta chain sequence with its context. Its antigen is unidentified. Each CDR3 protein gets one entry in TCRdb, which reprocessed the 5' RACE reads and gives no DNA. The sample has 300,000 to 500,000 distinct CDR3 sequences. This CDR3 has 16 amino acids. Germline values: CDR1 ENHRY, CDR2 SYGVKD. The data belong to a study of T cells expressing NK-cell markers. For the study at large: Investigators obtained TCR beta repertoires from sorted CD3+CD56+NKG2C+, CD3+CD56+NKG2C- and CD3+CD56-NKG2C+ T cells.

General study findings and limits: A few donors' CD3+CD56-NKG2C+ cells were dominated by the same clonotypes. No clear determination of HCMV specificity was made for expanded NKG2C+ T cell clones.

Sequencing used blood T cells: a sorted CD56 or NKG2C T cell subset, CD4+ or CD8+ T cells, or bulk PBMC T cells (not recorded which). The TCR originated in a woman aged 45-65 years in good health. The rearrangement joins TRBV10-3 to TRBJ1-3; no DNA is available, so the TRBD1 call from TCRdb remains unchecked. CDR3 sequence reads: CAITEWRPRSGNTIYF.